These 15 T cell receptor beta chains originate from one sample sequenced in a study of T-cell memory formation after mild COVID-19. TCRdb itself ran the 5' RACE reads through MiXCR, one entry per CDR3 protein. The sample includes approximately 290,000 distinct CDR3 sequences, 15% to 20% seen only once; the top ten take 22%. The material sequenced was PBMCs or a T cell subset sorted from them (not recorded which). The receptors here all came from a man between 18 and 35 years old who had mild COVID-19 (a few samples of this study predate the infection). Cell type and time point are not known.

The table lists this clonotype with many counts. J is TRBJ1-2 and V is TRBV7-9; 7 bases line up with TRBD1. The V gene end was trimmed by 5 bases and the J gene end by 8 bases; junction bases not matched to a gene: 14. Germline-derived CDR1 and CDR2 are SEHNR and FQNEAQ (reference sequence). This CDR3 is 15 amino acids long. As DNA, the CDR3 is TGTGCCAGCAGCCTATTGGGACAGCCTTTGGACGGCTACACCTTC. Residues: CASSLLGQPLDGYTF.

The V call is TRBV6-5, the J call TRBJ2-2, with a tentative D call TRBD1 (6 bases). Germline V gene lookup returns CDR1 MNHEY and CDR2 SVGAGI. The CDR3 consists of 15 residues. V lost 8 bases and J lost 2, with 15 bases in between. The CDR3 loop is CASGRVGTNTGELFF. Here the CDR3 DNA reads TGTGCCAGCGGACGCGTAGGGACAAACACCGGGGAGCTGTTTTTT.

This clonotype was observed a few times. This chain connects TRBV7-6 to TRBJ2-3; D call uncertain. The CDR3 runs 12 residues. With 5 bases removed from V and 0 bases from J, the gap between germline ends came to 3 bases. Per the germline V gene, CDR1 is SGHVS and CDR2 is FNYEAQ. The CDR3 DNA is TGTGCCAGCAGCGAAAGCACAGATACGCAGTATTTT. It encodes CASSESTDTQYF.

This clonotype has at least ten counts. The rearrangement joins TRBV7-9 to TRBJ1-2; 7 bases are shared with TRBD1. Germline V gene lookup returns CDR1 SEHNR and CDR2 FQNEAQ (reference sequence). Trimming at V came to 7 bases and at J to 4 bases, leaving 9 bases not matched to a gene. The CDR3 is 14 amino acids. The CDR3 loop reads CASTTPTGPYGYTF. The CDR3 bases are TGTGCCAGCACCACCCCGACAGGGCCCTATGGCTACACCTTC.

In this sample, this clonotype turned up many times. The V gene is TRBV6-5, the J gene TRBJ2-3; D is tentatively TRBD1 or TRBD2 (5 bases each). The CDR3 has 13 amino acids. The germline V gene has CDR1 MNHEY and CDR2 SVGAGI. V was trimmed by 8 bases and J by 1 base, leaving 10 bases between them. The CDR3 bases are TGTGCCAGCGGGGACCAGGGCACAGATACGCAGTATTTT. Protein product: CASGDQGTDTQYF.

This clonotype showed up just a few times. V is TRBV6-5 and J is TRBJ1-3; D is unresolved. V shed 6 bases and J shed 0 bases, with 12 bases lying between them. Germline-derived CDR1 and CDR2 are MNHEY and SVGAGI. The CDR3 extends over 15 amino acids. CDR3 loop: CASSPGRYSGNTIYF. The CDR3 DNA follows: TGTGCCAGCAGCCCCGGCAGATACTCTGGAAACACCATATATTTT.

CDR3 nucleotide sequence: TGTGCCAGCTCACGGGGGGGCCGTTCGTACGAGCAGTTCTTC. It yields the protein CASSRGGRSYEQFF. This rearrangement joins TRBV18 to TRBJ2-1; a possible D gene is TRBD2 (7 bases). CDR3 length: 14 amino acids. V gave up 4 bases and J gave up 10 bases, with 17 bases separating them. CDR1 and CDR2 (germline): KGHSH, LQKENI.

This clonotype was seen only a few times. The chain links TRBV21-1 to TRBJ2-7; the table's D call, TRBD1, has no DNA check behind it. TRBV21-1 is listed as a pseudogene. This CDR3 region has 13 residues. CDR3 sequence reads: CASSTDSYYEQYV. CDR3 nucleotides: TGTGCCAGCAGCACGGACAGTTACTACGAGCAGTACGTC.

The chain links TRBV9 to TRBJ1-1; tentative D call: TRBD1 (5 bases). Per the germline V gene, CDR1 is SGDLS and CDR2 is YYNGEE. The CDR3 has 15 amino acids. The V end was cut by 4 bases, the J end by 0 bases, with 13 bases between. The CDR3 is CASSPAGTLNTEAFF. DNA for the CDR3: TGTGCCAGCAGCCCCGCCGGGACGTTGAACACTGAAGCTTTCTTT. The full variable domain, its missing parts supplied by reference TRBV9 and TRBJ1-1, is DSGVTQTPKHLITATGQRVTLRCSPRSGDLSVYWYQQSLDQGLQFLIQYYNGEERAKGNILERFSAQQFPDLHSELNLSSLELGDSALYFCASSPAGTLNTEAFFGQGTRLTVV.

This clonotype was observed a few times. The chain employs TRBV7-9 and TRBJ2-1, with D tentatively TRBD1 or TRBD2 (5 bases each). Deletions cut 3 bases from V and 6 bases from J, with 12 bases between. The CDR3 is 14 residues long. CDR1 is SEHNR and CDR2 is FQNEAQ in the germline V gene (reference sequence). The CDR3 here is CASSLRGPTNEQFF. The CDR3 bases are TGTGCCAGCAGCTTGAGGGGCCCAACCAATGAGCAGTTCTTC.

This clonotype was counted a few times. V and J are TRBV9 and TRBJ2-3, with 9 bases fitting TRBD2. CDR3 length equals 14 residues. Germline V lookup: CDR1 SGDLS, CDR2 YYNGEE. V trimming: 1 base; J trimming: 5 bases; junction bases outside the gene matches: 2. The CDR3 is CASSVLAGIDTQYF. DNA for the CDR3: TGTGCCAGCAGCGTACTAGCGGGGATAGATACGCAGTATTTT.

In its sample, this clonotype was seen a few times. V is TRBV28 and J is TRBJ2-5; D perhaps matches TRBD2 (6 bases). CDR1 and CDR2 from the germline V gene are MDHEN and SYDVKM. V lost 3 bases, J lost 0 bases, and 11 bases lay in between. CDR3 length equals 15 residues. Here the CDR3 reads CASSFMAGYQETQYF. CDR3 bases: TGTGCCAGCAGTTTTATGGCGGGGTACCAAGAGACCCAGTACTTC.

V usage is TRBV5-1 and J usage is TRBJ2-1; a possible D gene is TRBD2 (5 bases). Germline V gene lookup returns CDR1 SGHRS and CDR2 YFSETQ. The germline V and J ends were trimmed by 0 bases and 7 bases, with 14 bases remaining between them. The CDR3 has 15 residues. The CDR3 sequence is CASSLVGVLGNEQFF. In DNA form, the CDR3 reads TGCGCCAGCAGCTTGGTCGGGGTCCTCGGAAATGAGCAGTTCTTC.

The V call is TRBV12-3 or TRBV12-4, the J call TRBJ1-5, with 7 bases matching TRBD1. The CDR3 extends over 14 amino acids. V lost 4 bases and J lost 7; bases outside the gene matches: 7. CDR3 nucleotides: TGTGCCAGCAGTTGGTTACAGGGGAAGCAGCCCCAGCATTTT. Its translation: CASSWLQGKQPQHF.

This clonotype appeared a few times. The chain is built from TRBV10-2 and TRBJ1-3; D may be TRBD1 (5 bases). CDR3 length: 14 residues. The ends were cut back, 5 bases at V and 2 bases at J, with 10 bases in the middle. Germline assignment: CDR1 WSHSY and CDR2 SAAADI. The chain's CDR3 is CASSPRDPGNTIYF. In DNA, the CDR3 is TGCGCCAGCAGTCCCCGGGACCCTGGAAACACCATATATTTT.